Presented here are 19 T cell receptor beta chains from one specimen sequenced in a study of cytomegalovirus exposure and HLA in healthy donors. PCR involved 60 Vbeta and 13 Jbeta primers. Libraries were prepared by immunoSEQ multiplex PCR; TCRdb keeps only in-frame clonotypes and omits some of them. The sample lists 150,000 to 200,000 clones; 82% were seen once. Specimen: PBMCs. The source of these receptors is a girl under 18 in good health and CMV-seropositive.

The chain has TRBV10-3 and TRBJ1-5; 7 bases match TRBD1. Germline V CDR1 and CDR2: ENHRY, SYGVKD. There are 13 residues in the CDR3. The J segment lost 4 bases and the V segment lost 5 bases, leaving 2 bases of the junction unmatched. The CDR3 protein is CAISMTGNQPQHF. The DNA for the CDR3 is TGTGCCATCAGTATGACAGGGAATCAGCCCCAGCATTTT.

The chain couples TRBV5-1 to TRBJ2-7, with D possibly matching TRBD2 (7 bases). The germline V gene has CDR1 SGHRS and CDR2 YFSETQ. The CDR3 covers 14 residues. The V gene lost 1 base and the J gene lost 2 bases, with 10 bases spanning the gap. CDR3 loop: CASSLMGGPYEQYF. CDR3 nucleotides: TGCGCCAGCAGCTTGATGGGGGGGCCCTACGAGCAGTACTTC.

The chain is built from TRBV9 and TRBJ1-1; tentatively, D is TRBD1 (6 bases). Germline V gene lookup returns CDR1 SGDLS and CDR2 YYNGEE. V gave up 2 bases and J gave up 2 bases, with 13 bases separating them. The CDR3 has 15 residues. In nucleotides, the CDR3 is TGTGCCAGCAGCGTGGGGGGGGCGGTTAACACTGAAGCTTTCTTT. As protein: CASSVGGAVNTEAFF.

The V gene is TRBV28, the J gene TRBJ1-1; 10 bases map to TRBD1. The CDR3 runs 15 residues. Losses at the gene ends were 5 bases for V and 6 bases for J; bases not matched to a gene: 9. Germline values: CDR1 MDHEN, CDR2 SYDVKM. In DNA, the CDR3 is TGTGCCAGCAGTCAACGTGGACAGGGGGAGGCTGAAGCTTTCTTT. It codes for CASSQRGQGEAEAFF.

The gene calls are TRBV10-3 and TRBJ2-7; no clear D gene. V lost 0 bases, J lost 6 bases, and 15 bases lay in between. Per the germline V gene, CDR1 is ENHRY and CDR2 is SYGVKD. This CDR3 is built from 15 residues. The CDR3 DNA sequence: TGTGCCATCAGTGAGTCGCCCGATTTCTCTAGCGAGCAGTACTTC. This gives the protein CAISESPDFSSEQYF.

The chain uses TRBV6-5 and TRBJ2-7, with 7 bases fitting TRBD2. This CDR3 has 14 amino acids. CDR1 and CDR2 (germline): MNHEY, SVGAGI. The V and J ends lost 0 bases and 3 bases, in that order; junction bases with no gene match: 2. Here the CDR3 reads CASSYSSSGYEQYF. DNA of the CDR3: TGTGCCAGCAGTTACTCCTCTAGCGGCTACGAGCAGTACTTC.

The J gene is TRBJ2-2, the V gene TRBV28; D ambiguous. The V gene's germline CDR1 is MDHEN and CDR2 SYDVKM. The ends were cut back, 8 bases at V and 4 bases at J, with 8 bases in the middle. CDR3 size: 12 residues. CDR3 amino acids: CASVPGTGELFF. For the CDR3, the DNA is TGTGCCAGCGTGCCGGGCACCGGGGAGCTGTTTTTT. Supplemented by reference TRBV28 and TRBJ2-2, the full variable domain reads DVKVTQSSRYLVKRTGEKVFLECVQDMDHENMFWYRQDPGLGLRLIYFSYDVKMKEKGDIPEGYSVSREKKERFSLILESASTNQTSMYLCASVPGTGELFFGEGSRLTVL.

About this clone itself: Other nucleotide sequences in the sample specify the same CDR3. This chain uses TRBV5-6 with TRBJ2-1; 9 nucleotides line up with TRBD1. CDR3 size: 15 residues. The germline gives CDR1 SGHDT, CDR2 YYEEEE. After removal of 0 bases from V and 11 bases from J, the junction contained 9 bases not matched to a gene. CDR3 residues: CASSLGYRDREKQFF. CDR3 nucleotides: TGTGCCAGCAGCTTGGGATACCGGGACAGGGAAAAGCAGTTCTTC.

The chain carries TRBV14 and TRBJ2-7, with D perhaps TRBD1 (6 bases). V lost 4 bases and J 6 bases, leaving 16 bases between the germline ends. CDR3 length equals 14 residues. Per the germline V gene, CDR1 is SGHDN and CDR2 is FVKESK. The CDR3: CASSLRDRSGEQYF. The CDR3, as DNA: TGTGCCAGCAGCCTACGAGACAGGAGCGGCGAGCAGTACTTC.

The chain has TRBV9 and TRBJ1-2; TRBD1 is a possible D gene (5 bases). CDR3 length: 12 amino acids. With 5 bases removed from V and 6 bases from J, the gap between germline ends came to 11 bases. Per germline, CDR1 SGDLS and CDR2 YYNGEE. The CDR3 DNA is TGTGCCAGCAGGCGGGACCGACATGGCTACACCTTC. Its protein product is CASRRDRHGYTF. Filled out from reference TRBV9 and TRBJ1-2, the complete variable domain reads DSGVTQTPKHLITATGQRVTLRCSPRSGDLSVYWYQQSLDQGLQFLIQYYNGEERAKGNILERFSAQQFPDLHSELNLSSLELGDSALYFCASRRDRHGYTFGSGTRLTVV.

The CDR3 nucleotides are TGTGCCAGCAGTGAAGGAGCGGACAGGGGGCTCACAGATACGCAGTATTTT. Translated, it gives CASSEGADRGLTDTQYF. This chain links TRBV6-1 with TRBJ2-3, with 11 bases lining up with TRBD1. From germline, CDR1 is MNHNS and CDR2 SASEGT. J lost 2 bases, V lost 1 base, and 5 bases had no gene match. The CDR3 runs to 17 residues.

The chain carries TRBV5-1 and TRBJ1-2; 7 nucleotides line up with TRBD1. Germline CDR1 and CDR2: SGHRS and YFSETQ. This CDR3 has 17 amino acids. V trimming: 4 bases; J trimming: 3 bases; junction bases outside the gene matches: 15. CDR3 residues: CASSTGQEGTYYYGYTF. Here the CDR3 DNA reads TGCGCCAGCAGCACCGGACAGGAGGGGACCTATTACTATGGCTACACCTTC. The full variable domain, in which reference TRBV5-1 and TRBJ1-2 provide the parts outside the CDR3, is KAGVTQTPRYLIKTRGQQVTLSCSPISGHRSVSWYQQTPGQGLQFLFEYFSETQRNKGNFPGRFSGRQFSNSRSEMNVSTLELGDSALYLCASSTGQEGTYYYGYTFGSGTRLTVV.

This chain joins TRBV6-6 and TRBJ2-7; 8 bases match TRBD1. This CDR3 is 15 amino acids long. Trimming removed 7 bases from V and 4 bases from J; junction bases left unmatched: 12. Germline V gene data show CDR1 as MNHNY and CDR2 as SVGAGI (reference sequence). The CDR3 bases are TGTGCCAGCACTAAAGCGGCAGGGGGCGGGTACGAGCAGTACTTC. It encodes CASTKAAGGGYEQYF.

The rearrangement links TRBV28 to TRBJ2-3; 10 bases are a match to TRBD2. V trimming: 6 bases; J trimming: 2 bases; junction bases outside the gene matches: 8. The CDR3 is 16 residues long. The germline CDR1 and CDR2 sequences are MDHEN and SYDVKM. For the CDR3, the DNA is TGTGCCAGCAGCCACCGGACTAGCGGATCCACAGATACGCAGTATTTT. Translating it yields CASSHRTSGSTDTQYF.

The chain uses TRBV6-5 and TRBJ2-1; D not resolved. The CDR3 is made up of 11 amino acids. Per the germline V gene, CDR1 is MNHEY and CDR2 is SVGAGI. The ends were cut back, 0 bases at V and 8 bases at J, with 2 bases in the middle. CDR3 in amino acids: CASSYSYEQFF. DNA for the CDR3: TGTGCCAGCAGTTACTCCTATGAGCAGTTCTTC.

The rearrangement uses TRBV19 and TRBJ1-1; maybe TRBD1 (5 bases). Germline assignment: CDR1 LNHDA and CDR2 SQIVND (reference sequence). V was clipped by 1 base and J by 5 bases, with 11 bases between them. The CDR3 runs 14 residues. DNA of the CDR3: TGTGCCAGTAGTATAGGCGGGGCTGGTACTGAAGCTTTCTTT. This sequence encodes CASSIGGAGTEAFF.

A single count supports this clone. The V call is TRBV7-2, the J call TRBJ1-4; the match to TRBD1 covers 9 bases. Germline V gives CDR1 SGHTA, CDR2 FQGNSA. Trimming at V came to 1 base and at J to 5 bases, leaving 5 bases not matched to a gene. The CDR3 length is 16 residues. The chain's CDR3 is CASSLGGTGRNEKLFF. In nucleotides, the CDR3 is TGTGCCAGCAGCTTAGGAGGGACAGGGAGAAATGAAAAACTGTTTTTT.

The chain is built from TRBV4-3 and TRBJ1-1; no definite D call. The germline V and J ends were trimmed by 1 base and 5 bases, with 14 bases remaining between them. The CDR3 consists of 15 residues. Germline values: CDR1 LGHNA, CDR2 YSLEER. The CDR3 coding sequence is TGCGCCAGCAGCCAAGTCCTCCTTGTTAGAACTGAAGCTTTCTTT. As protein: CASSQVLLVRTEAFF.

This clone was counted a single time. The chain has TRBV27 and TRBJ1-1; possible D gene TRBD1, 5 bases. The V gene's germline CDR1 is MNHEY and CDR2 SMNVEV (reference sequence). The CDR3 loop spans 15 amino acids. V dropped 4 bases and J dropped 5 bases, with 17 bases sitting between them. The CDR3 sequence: CASSSVRDVLTEAFF. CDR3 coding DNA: TGTGCCAGCAGTTCGGTCAGGGATGTTCTTACTGAAGCTTTCTTT.